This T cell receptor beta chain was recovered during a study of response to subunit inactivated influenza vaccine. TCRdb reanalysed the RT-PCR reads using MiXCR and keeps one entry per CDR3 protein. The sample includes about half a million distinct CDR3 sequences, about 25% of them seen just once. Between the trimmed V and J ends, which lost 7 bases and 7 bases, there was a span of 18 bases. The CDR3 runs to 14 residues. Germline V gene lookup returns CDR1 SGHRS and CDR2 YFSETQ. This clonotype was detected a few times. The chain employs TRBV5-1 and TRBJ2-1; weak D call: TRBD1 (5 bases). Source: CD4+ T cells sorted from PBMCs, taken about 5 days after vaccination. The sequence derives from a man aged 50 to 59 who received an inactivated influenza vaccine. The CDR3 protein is CASVVSPGNNEQFF. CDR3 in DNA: TGCGCCAGCGTTGTTAGCCCAGGGAATAATGAGCAGTTCTTC.